This paragraph covers one T cell receptor beta chain sequence. This sample includes further DNA sequences coding for the same CDR3. The CDR3 has 13 residues. Germline loops: CDR1 SGHRS, CDR2 YFSETQ. Trimming removed 4 bases from V and 1 base from J, with 9 bases in between. The sample originates from a study of Ad26.COV2.S vaccination and SARS-CoV-2 variants. Study information: Donor allocation was to the COV1001 Ad26.COV2.S trial arm. Ad26.COV2.S was injected intramuscularly once or twice, 56 days apart.

Data came from immunoSEQ multiplex PCR; TCRdb stores just in-frame clones and leaves some out. This table has fewer than 900,000 clones, roughly nine tenths appearing once. The treatment is: roughly 20 received Ad26.COV2.S at low or high dose, single or two shots; roughly five received placebo; per-sample allocation not given. Day 63 after the first injection of vaccine or placebo was the sampling time. The sequence was obtained from a person aged 18-65 years who received the Ad26.COV2.S COVID-19 vaccine or a placebo. The chain carries TRBV5-1 and TRBJ2-7; D gene uncertain. The source was peripheral blood, collected in a trial of Ad26.COV2.S vaccine versus placebo. The CDR3 DNA follows: TGCGCCAGCAGCAGAGACGGGTCCTACGAGCAGTACTTC. Residues: CASSRDGSYEQYF.